This TCR beta chain came from a study of CD4+ T cells in melanoma. Findings and caveats of the study: A reported correlation linked neoantigen-specific CD4+ T cells to CD8+, macrophage and B cell function.

Worth noting for this clone: The antigen is not known.

This table comes from immunoSEQ multiplex PCR, and its TCRdb copy is limited to in-frame clones, with some not included. The repertoire holds more than 15,000 clones, with 76% as singletons. There are 14 residues in the CDR3. V lost 7 bases, J lost 4 bases, and 17 bases lay in between. Germline V gene sequence: CDR1 SGHNT, CDR2 YYREEE (reference sequence). The chain links TRBV5-4 to TRBJ1-1; TRBD1 is a possible D gene (5 bases). The sequenced sample consisted of cells from a culture (not recorded whether cultured in vitro). This clonotype was obtained from a human donor with melanoma. The CDR3 here is CASGGGGRGTEAFF. CDR3 nucleotide sequence: TGTGCCAGCGGTGGCGGGGGAAGAGGCACTGAAGCTTTCTTT.